One sample yielded the 21 T cell receptor beta chains listed below, sequenced in a study of cytomegalovirus exposure and HLA in healthy donors. Only in-frame clones appear in the TCRdb table, and some are missing; sequencing was by immunoSEQ multiplex PCR. The sample yields some 240,000 clones, over 65% seen once. Sequenced: PBMCs. These receptors all come from a woman younger than 35 in good health and CMV-seronegative.

The genes are TRBV5-1 and TRBJ2-3, with a weak D call TRBD1 (6 bases). Germline CDR1 is SGHRS and CDR2 is YFSETQ. This CDR3 has 16 residues. V was clipped by 4 bases and J by 1 base, with 16 bases between them. This chain's CDR3 is CASSPPRQAGTDTQYF. The CDR3 DNA sequence: TGCGCCAGCAGCCCGCCGAGACAGGCCGGCACAGATACGCAGTATTTT.

Points on this clone: The same CDR3 arises from other DNA sequences in this sample as well. This chain links TRBV27 with TRBJ1-5; D remains ambiguous. Germline V CDR1 and CDR2: MNHEY, SMNVEV (reference sequence). With 2 bases removed from V and 6 bases from J, the gap between germline ends came to 2 bases. The CDR3 loop spans 11 amino acids. CDR3 in amino acids: CASSLGQPQHF. As DNA, the CDR3 is TGTGCCAGCAGTTTAGGTCAGCCCCAGCATTTT.

The chain recombines TRBV9 with TRBJ2-2; tentatively, D is TRBD2 (5 bases). This CDR3 is 13 amino acids long. CDR1 is SGDLS and CDR2 is YYNGEE in the germline V gene. V lost 1 base, J lost 6 bases, and 7 bases lay in between. The DNA for the CDR3 is TGTGCCAGCAGCGTAATCGGGGCCGGGGAGCTGTTTTTT. Amino acid sequence: CASSVIGAGELFF.

The chain employs TRBV6-6 and TRBJ1-5; tentatively, D is TRBD1 (5 bases). The CDR3 is 14 amino acids. Germline V gene data show CDR1 as MNHNY and CDR2 as SVGAGI (reference sequence). V dropped 8 bases and J dropped 0 bases, with 11 bases sitting between them. In DNA, the CDR3 is TGTGCCAGCTGGGGCAGCGATAGCAATCAGCCCCAGCATTTT. Translating gives CASWGSDSNQPQHF.

This clone has more than one count but fewer than ten. The chain has TRBV5-4 and TRBJ2-6; unclear D gene. This CDR3 contains 15 residues. Germline CDR1 SGHNT, CDR2 YYREEE (reference sequence). V was pared by 4 bases and J by 0 bases, with 8 bases between. CDR3 in amino acids: CASSIGNSGANVLTF. DNA of the CDR3: TGTGCCAGCAGCATAGGTAACTCTGGGGCCAACGTCCTGACTTTC.

The CDR3 sequence is CASSLTSYEQYF. The CDR3 DNA reads TGTGCCAGCAGTTTGACAAGCTACGAGCAGTACTTC. The chain carries TRBV28 and TRBJ2-7; no reliable D call. The CDR3 extends over 12 amino acids. V was cut by 3 bases and J by 3 bases, with 6 bases left in between. Germline loops: CDR1 MDHEN, CDR2 SYDVKM. Full variable domain (remainder filled in from reference TRBV28 and TRBJ2-7): DVKVTQSSRYLVKRTGEKVFLECVQDMDHENMFWYRQDPGLGLRLIYFSYDVKMKEKGDIPEGYSVSREKKERFSLILESASTNQTSMYLCASSLTSYEQYFGPGTRLTVT.

This clone was counted only a few times. The chain combines TRBV2 with TRBJ2-1; 11 bases are a match to TRBD1. Looked up from germline, CDR1 is SNHLY and CDR2 is FYNNEI. The CDR3 is 15 amino acids. V gave up 5 bases and J gave up 7 bases; unmatched junction bases: 7. The DNA for the CDR3 is TGTGCCAGCAGTTTGCCGGGACAGGGGGTGAATGAGCAGTTCTTC. Protein sequence: CASSLPGQGVNEQFF.

Here the CDR3 DNA reads TGTGCCATCAGTGAAGAGGGGGGCCAGCCCCAGCATTTT. Translated, it gives CAISEEGGQPQHF. This rearrangement joins TRBV10-3 to TRBJ1-5; tentative D call: TRBD1 (6 bases). The germline V gene encodes CDR1 ENHRY and CDR2 SYGVKD. With 3 bases removed from V and 7 bases from J, the gap between germline ends came to 10 bases. The CDR3 runs 13 residues.

The chain carries TRBV14 and TRBJ1-2; TRBD1 is a possible D gene (6 bases). Germline assignment: CDR1 SGHDN and CDR2 FVKESK. The CDR3 has 16 amino acids. V was cut by 0 bases and J by 0 bases, with 11 bases left in between. The CDR3: CASSQDQGTANYGYTF. The CDR3 region has the DNA TGTGCCAGCAGCCAAGATCAGGGGACGGCTAACTATGGCTACACCTTC. The whole variable domain, filled in from reference TRBV14 and TRBJ1-2, reads EAGVTQFPSHSVIEKGQTVTLRCDPISGHDNLYWYRRVMGKEIKFLLHFVKESKQDESGMPNNRFLAERTGGTYSTLKVQPAELEDSGVYFCASSQDQGTANYGYTFGSGTRLTVV.

DNA of the CDR3: TGTGCCAGCAGCTTAAATAGCGTTGCGGAGGAGCAGTTCTTC. Its translation is CASSLNSVAEEQFF. The chain has TRBV7-6 and TRBJ2-1; D is perhaps TRBD2 (5 bases). The V gene lost 2 bases and the J gene lost 10 bases, with 15 bases spanning the gap. The CDR3 totals 14 residues. CDR1 is SGHVS and CDR2 is FNYEAQ in the germline V gene.

This sequence joins TRBV2 and TRBJ2-2; 10 positions agree with TRBD1. Per germline, CDR1 SNHLY and CDR2 FYNNEI. J gave up 5 bases and V 6 bases, and 3 bases lay outside the gene matches. The CDR3 extends over 14 amino acids. CDR3: CASSGQGVTGELFF. CDR3 in DNA: TGTGCCAGCAGCGGACAGGGGGTAACCGGGGAGCTGTTTTTT.

The V and J genes are TRBV2 and TRBJ2-5; no definite D call. Trimming pared 6 bases from V and 2 bases from J, leaving 16 bases between. In germline, CDR1 is SNHLY, CDR2 FYNNEI. This CDR3 is built from 15 residues. The CDR3 nucleotides read TGTGCCAGCAGCCGGAACAGAGGCGTTCAAGAGACCCAGTACTTC. This codes for CASSRNRGVQETQYF.

In this sample, this clone turned up a few times. This rearrangement joins TRBV6-5 to TRBJ2-7; possible D gene TRBD1, 5 bases. The germline V gene has CDR1 MNHEY and CDR2 SVGAGI. The length of the CDR3 is 13 residues. V dropped 6 bases and J dropped 0 bases, with 9 bases sitting between them. CDR3 protein: CASRAGLSYEQYF. The CDR3 DNA sequence: TGTGCCAGCAGGGCAGGGCTCTCCTACGAGCAGTACTTC.

The chain links TRBV28 to TRBJ2-2; possibly TRBD1 or TRBD2 for D (5 bases each). There are 16 residues in the CDR3. V was shortened by 3 bases and J by 6 bases, with 17 bases between the two germline ends. CDR1 and CDR2 from the germline V gene are MDHEN and SYDVKM. CDR3 loop: CASSLGDQTWSGELFF. Here the CDR3 DNA reads TGTGCCAGCAGTTTGGGGGACCAAACATGGTCCGGGGAGCTGTTTTTT.

This clone came up a few times. The genes are TRBV11-2 and TRBJ1-6; D gene ambiguous. Trimming left V 5 bases short and J 7 bases short, with 15 bases between. Germline V CDR1 and CDR2: SGHAT, FQNNGV. The CDR3 consists of 15 residues. CDR3 in amino acids: CASSQANTANSPLHF. The CDR3 DNA reads TGTGCCAGCAGCCAGGCCAACACAGCCAATTCACCCCTCCACTTT.

The chain couples TRBV12-5 to TRBJ2-2; TRBD1 matches at 8 bases. Germline CDR1 is LGHNT and CDR2 is FRNRAP. CDR3 length: 16 amino acids. V was clipped by 0 bases and J by 10 bases; unmatched bases: 10. The CDR3 DNA sequence: TGTGCTAGTGGTTTGGTAGCAGGGGGCCCGTTCGAGGAGCTGTTTTTT. It translates to CASGLVAGGPFEELFF.

The J gene is TRBJ2-7, the V gene TRBV28; no reliable D call. The V gene lost 3 bases and the J gene lost 0 bases, with 6 bases spanning the gap. CDR3 length: 13 amino acids. Germline CDR1 reads MDHEN; CDR2 reads SYDVKM. In DNA, the CDR3 is TGTGCCAGCAGTTTCCCGAGCTCCTACGAGCAGTACTTC. This encodes CASSFPSSYEQYF.

This clone was seen more than once but under ten times. This chain joins TRBV30 and TRBJ1-2; D is perhaps TRBD1 (5 bases). The V and J ends lost 3 bases and 7 bases respectively, with 15 bases between them. There are 13 residues in the CDR3. CDR1 and CDR2 (germline): GTSNPN, SVGIG (reference sequence). DNA for the CDR3: TGTGCCTGGAGCGCAGGGCCTGTGGGTGGCTACACCTTC. Protein: CAWSAGPVGGYTF.

The gene calls are TRBV19 and TRBJ1-5, with TRBD1 as a possible D gene (6 bases). With 7 bases removed from V and 3 bases from J, the gap between germline ends came to 16 bases. This CDR3 is built from 15 residues. The germline V gene has CDR1 LNHDA and CDR2 SQIVND (reference sequence). The CDR3 protein is CASTPEGGPNQPQHF. The CDR3, as DNA: TGTGCCAGTACTCCCGAGGGGGGGCCCAATCAGCCCCAGCATTTT.

The table lists this clone with a count of one. CDR3 loop: CASSPRGTGTTTEAFF. DNA for the CDR3: TGTGCCAGCTCACCACGAGGGACAGGGACAACCACTGAAGCTTTCTTT. The rearrangement uses TRBV18 and TRBJ1-1, with 9 bases matching TRBD1. This CDR3 spans 16 amino acids. Trimming removed 1 base from V and 4 bases from J; junction bases left unmatched: 7. Per germline, CDR1 KGHSH and CDR2 LQKENI. The full variable domain, with the rest looked up from reference TRBV18 and TRBJ1-1, is NAGVMQNPRHLVRRRGQEARLRCSPMKGHSHVYWYRQLPEEGLKFMVYLQKENIIDESGMPKERFSAEFPKEGPSILRIQQVVRGDSAAYFCASSPRGTGTTTEAFFGQGTRLTVV.

V and J are TRBV18 and TRBJ1-1, with D uncertain. Germline CDR1 is KGHSH and CDR2 is LQKENI. CDR3 length: 13 amino acids. Trimming stripped 3 bases from V and 3 bases from J, with 8 bases between. The CDR3 DNA is TGTGCCAGCTCACCCATGCTTGACACTGAAGCTTTCTTT. Amino acid sequence: CASSPMLDTEAFF.